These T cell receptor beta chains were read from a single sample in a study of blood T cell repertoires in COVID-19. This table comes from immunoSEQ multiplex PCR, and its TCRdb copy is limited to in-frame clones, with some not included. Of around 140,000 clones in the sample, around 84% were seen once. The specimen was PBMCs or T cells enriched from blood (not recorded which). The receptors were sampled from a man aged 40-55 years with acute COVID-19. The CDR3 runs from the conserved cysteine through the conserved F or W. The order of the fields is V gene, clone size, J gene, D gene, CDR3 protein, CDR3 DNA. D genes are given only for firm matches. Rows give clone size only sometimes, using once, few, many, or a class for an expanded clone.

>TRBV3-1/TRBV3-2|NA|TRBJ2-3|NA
CASSLTSSPTDTQYF
TGTGCCAGCAGCCTAACTAGCTCCCCGACAGATACGCAGTATTTT
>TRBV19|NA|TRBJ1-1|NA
CASSMTEEAEAFF
TGTGCCAGTAGTATGACTGAGGAGGCCGAAGCTTTCTTT
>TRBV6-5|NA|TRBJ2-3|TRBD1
CASSRKQGGTDTQYF
TGTGCCAGCAGCAGAAAACAGGGGGGCACAGATACGCAGTATTTT
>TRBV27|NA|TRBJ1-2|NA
CASSFTISSGSGYTF
TGTGCCAGCAGTTTTACTATCAGCAGCGGTTCAGGCTACACCTTC
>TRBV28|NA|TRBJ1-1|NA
CASTQGKGRNTEAFF
TGTGCCAGCACCCAAGGTAAGGGGCGGAACACTGAAGCTTTCTTT
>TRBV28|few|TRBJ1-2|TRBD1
CASRDFRGLRGYTF
TGTGCCAGCAGAGACTTCAGGGGGCTCCGGGGCTACACCTTC
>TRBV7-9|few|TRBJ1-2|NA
CASSFEGNYGYTF
TGTGCCAGCAGCTTCGAGGGTAACTATGGCTACACCTTC
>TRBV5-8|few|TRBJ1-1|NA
CASRGGVKAFF
TGTGCCAGCAGGGGGGGGGTCAAAGCTTTCTTT
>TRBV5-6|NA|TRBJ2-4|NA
CASSLTELAKNIQYF
TGTGCCAGCAGCTTGACGGAGTTAGCCAAAAACATTCAGTACTTC
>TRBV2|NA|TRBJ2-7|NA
CASSGGQGNRYEQYF
TGTGCCAGCAGTGGGGGCCAGGGAAATCGCTACGAGCAGTACTTC
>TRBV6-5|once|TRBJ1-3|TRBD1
CASSYSGQGAYTIYF
TGTGCCAGCAGTTACTCGGGACAGGGGGCATACACCATATATTTT
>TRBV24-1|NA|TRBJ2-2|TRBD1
CATSEYRGPGELFF
TGTGCCACCAGTGAGTACAGGGGGCCCGGGGAGCTGTTTTTT
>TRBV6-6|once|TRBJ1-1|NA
CASSSTVTGTEAFF
TGTGCCAGCAGTTCGACAGTGACGGGCACTGAAGCTTTCTTT
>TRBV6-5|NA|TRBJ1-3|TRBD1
CASSPLSGGGNTIYF
TGTGCCAGCAGTCCTCTCTCAGGGGGTGGAAACACCATATATTTT
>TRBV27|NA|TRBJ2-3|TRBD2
CASSKSGRLRTDTQYF
TGTGCCAGCAGCAAAAGCGGGAGGCTCCGCACAGATACGCAGTATTTT
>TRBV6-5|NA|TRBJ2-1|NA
CASSFLDRPGNEQFF
TGTGCCAGCAGTTTTTTGGACAGACCGGGTAATGAGCAGTTCTTC
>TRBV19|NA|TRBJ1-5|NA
CATRDRSEFQPQHF
TGTGCCACGAGAGACAGGTCGGAATTCCAGCCCCAGCATTTT
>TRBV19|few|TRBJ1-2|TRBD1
CASIGTGENYGYTF
TGTGCCAGCATAGGGACAGGGGAGAACTATGGCTACACCTTC
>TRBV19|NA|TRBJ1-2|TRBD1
CASSIPGQGLHGYTF
TGTGCCAGTAGTATCCCGGGACAGGGCCTCCATGGCTACACCTTC
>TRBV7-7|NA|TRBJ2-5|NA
CASSLAGTTRETQYF
TGTGCTAGCAGCTTAGCAGGAACCACGCGGGAGACCCAGTACTTC
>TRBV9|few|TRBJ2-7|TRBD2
CASSVGGSSGEQYF
TGTGCCAGCAGCGTGGGCGGGAGTAGTGGCGAGCAGTACTTC
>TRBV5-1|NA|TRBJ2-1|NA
CASSSVAGATYNEQFF
TGCGCCAGCAGCTCGGTTGCGGGGGCAACCTACAATGAGCAGTTCTTC
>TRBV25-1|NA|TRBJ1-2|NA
CASSHGGVDTF
TGTGCCAGCAGTCATGGGGGGGTGGACACCTTC
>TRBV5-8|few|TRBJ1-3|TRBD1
CATTKRDRRNTIYF
TGTGCCACCACTAAGCGGGACAGGAGAAACACCATATATTTT
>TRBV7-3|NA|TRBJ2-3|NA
CASRPGPADTQYF
TGTGCCAGCAGGCCAGGCCCCGCTGATACGCAGTATTTT
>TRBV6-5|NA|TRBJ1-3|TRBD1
CASSLDRPSGNTIYF
TGTGCCAGCAGTCTGGACAGGCCCTCTGGAAACACCATATATTTT
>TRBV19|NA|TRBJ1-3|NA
CASSPTGNTIYF
TGTGCCAGTAGTCCCACGGGGAACACCATATATTTT
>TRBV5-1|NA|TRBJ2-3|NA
CASSLNQGSTDTQYF
TGCGCCAGCAGCTTAAATCAGGGTAGCACAGATACGCAGTATTTT
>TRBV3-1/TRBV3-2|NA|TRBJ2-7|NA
CASSQGEIKGEQYF
TGTGCCAGCAGCCAAGGAGAGATCAAGGGGGAGCAGTACTTC
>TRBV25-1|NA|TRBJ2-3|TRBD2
CASSEFSGTHTDTQYF
TGTGCCAGCAGTGAGTTTAGCGGGACGCACACAGATACGCAGTATTTT
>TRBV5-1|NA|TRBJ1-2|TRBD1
CASSSPSGTANYGYTF
TGCGCCAGCAGCTCCCCCTCCGGGACAGCTAACTATGGCTACACCTTC